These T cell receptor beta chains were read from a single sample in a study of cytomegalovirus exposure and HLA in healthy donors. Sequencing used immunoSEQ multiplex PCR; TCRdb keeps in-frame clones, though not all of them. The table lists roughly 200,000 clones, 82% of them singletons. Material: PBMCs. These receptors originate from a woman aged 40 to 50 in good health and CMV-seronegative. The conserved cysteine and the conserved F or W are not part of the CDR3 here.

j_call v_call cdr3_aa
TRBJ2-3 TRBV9 ASSVIAGGGDTQY
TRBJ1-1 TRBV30 AWSVQGFNTEAF
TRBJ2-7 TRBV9 ASSPGLATYEQY
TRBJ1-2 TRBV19 ASSFETGQSYGYT
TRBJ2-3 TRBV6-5 ASSYSAGVQDTQY
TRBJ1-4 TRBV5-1 ASSVGTVVNEKLF
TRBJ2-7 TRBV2 ASRPRDRGEQY
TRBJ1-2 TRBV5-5 ASSLGTVLEGYT
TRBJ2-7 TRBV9 ASSVGGAPGEQY
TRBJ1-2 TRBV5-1 ASSLLGDYGYT
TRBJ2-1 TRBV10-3 AIMLAGANEQF
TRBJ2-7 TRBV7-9 ASSRGGPLGDEQY
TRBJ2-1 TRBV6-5 ASSFGTSGSTGEQF
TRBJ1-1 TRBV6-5 ASSLGGGNTEAF
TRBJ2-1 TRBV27 ASKSGGSYNEQF
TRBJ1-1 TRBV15 ATSRSAEGLEAF
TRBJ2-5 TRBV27 ASSLQGPQETQY
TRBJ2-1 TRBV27 ASSLGHNEQF
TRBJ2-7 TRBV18 ASSPGADYEQY
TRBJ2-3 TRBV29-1 SVEVSGRLPYWQY
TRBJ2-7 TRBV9 ASSVGPGEQY
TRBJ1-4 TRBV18 ASSEQGDIKLF
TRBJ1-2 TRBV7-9 ASSSQGGQGTGYT
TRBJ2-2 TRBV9 ASGAGRMFGELF
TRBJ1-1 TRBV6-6 ASSYSPGTGAEAF
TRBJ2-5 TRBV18 ASSPTQGDRLRETQY
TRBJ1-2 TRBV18 ASSLTDLYGYT
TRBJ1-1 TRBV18 ASSPKLSTEAF
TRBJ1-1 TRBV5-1 ASSPNTGVNTEAF
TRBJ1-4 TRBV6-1 ASQGGINEKLF
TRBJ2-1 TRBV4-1 ASSQEKSGTYNEQF
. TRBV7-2 ASSLTGYEQY
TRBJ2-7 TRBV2 ASSEFKIAGMQY
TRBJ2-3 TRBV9 ASSVREGSTDTQY
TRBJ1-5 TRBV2 ASTEGQGNNQPQH
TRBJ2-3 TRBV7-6 ASSARTSYSTDTQY
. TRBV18 ASSRDRGGNEQY
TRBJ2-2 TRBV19 ASSTGGRGTGELF
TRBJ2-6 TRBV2 ASRLAGGAGANVLT
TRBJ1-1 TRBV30 AWREAGTEAF
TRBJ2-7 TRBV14 ASSQVGFSYEQY